The next 16 T cell receptor beta chains were all read from a single sample in a study of T-cell reconstitution after alpha-beta-depleted transplantation in children. A library of TCRbeta sequences, prepared with unique molecular identifiers, was generated. MiXCR was run by TCRdb on the PCR reads, yielding one entry per CDR3 protein. The table lists around 440,000 distinct CDR3 sequences, around 15% of them singletons. The sample in question was PBMCs, mostly from graft donor cells, obtained 360 days after TCRalphabeta/CD19-depleted stem cell transplant. These receptors all stem from a boy under three years old who had a stem cell transplant for Wiskott-Aldrich syndrome, so the T cells may come from the graft donor.

This clonotype was detected a few times. The CDR3 bases are TGTGCCAGCAGTCCCCGGCAGAGGGGAGCTTTCTTT. Its translation: CASSPRQRGAFF. J is TRBJ1-1 and V is TRBV6-6; D is possibly TRBD1 (5 bases). This CDR3 comprises 12 residues. The germline V gene has CDR1 MNHNY and CDR2 SVGAGI (reference sequence). V lost 5 bases, J lost 10 bases, and 14 bases lay in between.

In this sample, this clonotype turned up a few times. The chain combines TRBV12-3 or TRBV12-4 with TRBJ2-1; unclear D gene. The CDR3 is 12 residues long. Trimming removed 5 bases from V and 13 bases from J, with 15 bases in between. Here the CDR3 reads CASSVNPADQFF. The CDR3 bases are TGTGCCAGCAGTGTAAACCCCGCAGATCAGTTCTTC.

The chain joins TRBV27 to TRBJ2-3; D gene ambiguous. In germline, CDR1 is MNHEY, CDR2 SMNVEV (reference sequence). V shed 3 bases and J shed 2 bases, with 12 bases lying between them. The CDR3 length is 15 residues. As DNA, the CDR3 is TGTGCCAGCAGTTTTTGGGGTGGTGACACAGATACGCAGTATTTT. It is translated as CASSFWGGDTDTQYF.

This clonotype was seen only a few times. The chain has TRBV27 and TRBJ2-3, with 9 nucleotides matching TRBD2. The V and J ends lost 8 bases and 8 bases, in that order; junction bases with no gene match: 17. Germline V gene sequence: CDR1 MNHEY, CDR2 SMNVEV (reference sequence). The CDR3 totals 16 residues. The CDR3: CASRKAGGSQASTQYF. In nucleotides, the CDR3 is TGTGCCAGCCGCAAAGCGGGAGGCTCTCAAGCAAGTACGCAGTATTTT.

The chain uses TRBV6-1 and TRBJ2-3, with TRBD1 matching 8 bases. This CDR3 region has 15 residues. Germline lookup yields CDR1 MNHNS and CDR2 SASEGT. V trimming: 6 bases; J trimming: 6 bases; junction bases outside the gene matches: 11. The CDR3 reads CASSLGQGKGDTQYF. The DNA of the CDR3 is TGTGCCAGCAGCCTCGGACAGGGCAAGGGGGATACGCAGTATTTT.

This clonotype was recorded a few times. The chain joins TRBV15 to TRBJ2-7; 10 bases line up with TRBD1. The CDR3 sequence is 17 residues long. Germline V CDR1 and CDR2: LNHNV, YYDKDF (reference sequence). J lost 2 bases, V lost 0 bases, and 7 bases had no gene match. The CDR3 sequence is CATSRDFSGTGAYEQYF. CDR3 nucleotide sequence: TGTGCCACCAGCAGAGATTTCTCCGGGACAGGGGCCTACGAGCAGTACTTC. Complete variable domain (other parts from reference TRBV15 and TRBJ2-7): DAMVIQNPRYQVTQFGKPVTLSCSQTLNHNVMYWYQQKSSQAPKLLFHYYDKDFNNEADTPDNFQSRRPNTSFCFLDIRSPGLGDTAMYLCATSRDFSGTGAYEQYFGPGTRLTVT.

This sequence joins TRBV12-3 or TRBV12-4 and TRBJ2-1, with a possible D match to TRBD2 (5 bases). With 6 bases removed from V and 4 bases from J, the gap between germline ends came to 16 bases. There are 15 residues in the CDR3. The CDR3 sequence: CASSSRTETYNEQFF. In nucleotides, the CDR3 is TGTGCCAGCAGCTCGAGGACTGAAACATACAATGAGCAGTTCTTC.

J is TRBJ2-7 and V is TRBV20-1, with D possibly matching TRBD1 (6 bases). The V end lost 1 base, the J end lost 3 bases, and 16 bases lay between the germline ends. The CDR3 length is 15 residues. The germline CDR1 and CDR2 sequences are DFQATT and SNEGSKA (reference sequence). The CDR3 sequence is CSARGGTSTIYEQYF. In nucleotides, the CDR3 is TGCAGTGCTAGAGGAGGGACAAGTACTATCTACGAGCAGTACTTC.

This clonotype was seen only a few times. The genes are TRBV5-1 and TRBJ2-7, with 9 bases that match TRBD1. J gave up 2 bases and V 6 bases, and 9 bases lay outside the gene matches. Germline V gives CDR1 SGHRS, CDR2 YFSETQ. The CDR3 loop spans 15 amino acids. This chain's CDR3 is CASTLQGARTYEQYF. CDR3 nucleotide sequence: TGCGCCAGCACCTTACAGGGGGCAAGGACCTACGAGCAGTACTTC.

This CDR3 reads CASSQDSAGAMVSEQYF. The CDR3 DNA sequence: TGCGCCAGCAGCCAAGATAGCGCGGGAGCGATGGTATCCGAGCAGTACTTC. The chain joins TRBV4-3 to TRBJ2-7; 7 bases map to TRBD2. This CDR3 has 17 residues. CDR1 is LGHNA, CDR2 YSLEER, per germline. Trimming at V came to 0 bases and at J to 6 bases, leaving 14 bases not matched to a gene.

The genes are TRBV5-4 and TRBJ2-1; D not resolved. This CDR3 spans 13 amino acids. V was trimmed by 5 bases and J by 8 bases, leaving 14 bases between them. Germline CDR1 is SGHNT and CDR2 is YYREEE (reference sequence). The CDR3 DNA reads as TGTGCCAGCAGTCTGACAAGTGGCTATGAGCAGTTCTTC. This codes for CASSLTSGYEQFF.

This clonotype was observed a few times. The chain is built from TRBV12-3 or TRBV12-4 and TRBJ2-4, with TRBD1 matching 9 bases. This CDR3 comprises 18 residues. Trimming removed 2 bases from V and 1 base from J; junction bases left unmatched: 9. CDR3 DNA: TGTGCCAGCAGTTTAAGGGGACAGGGTGTAAGGGCCAAAAACATTCAGTACTTC. This encodes CASSLRGQGVRAKNIQYF.

V gene TRBV7-9 combines with J gene TRBJ1-5; no clear D. Germline-derived CDR1 and CDR2 are SEHNR and FQNEAQ (reference sequence). The CDR3 loop spans 13 amino acids. Trimming removed 2 bases at V and 6 bases at J, with 8 bases between. CDR3 residues: CASSLPAGQPQHF. CDR3 nucleotides: TGTGCCAGCAGCTTACCGGCGGGTCAGCCCCAGCATTTT.

V and J are TRBV6-2 or TRBV6-3 and TRBJ2-7; the D gene is possibly TRBD1 (7 bases). V lost 0 bases to trimming and J lost 6 bases, with 18 bases between them. Germline values: CDR1 MNHEY, CDR2 SVGEGT. The CDR3 length is 16 residues. The CDR3, as DNA: TGTGCCAGCAGTTACTCGGACAGGTCCTTCGGGGGCGAGCAGTACTTC. Amino acids: CASSYSDRSFGGEQYF.

This clonotype was seen repeatedly, ten times or more. The chain is built from TRBV20-1 and TRBJ2-7; TRBD1 matches 9 bases. The CDR3 is 12 amino acids. With 5 bases clipped from V and 6 bases from J, the junction kept 5 bases outside the gene matches. The germline V gene has CDR1 DFQATT and CDR2 SNEGSKA (reference sequence). The CDR3 DNA sequence: TGCAGTGCTGTCCGGGACAGGGTCGAGCAGTACTTC. It encodes CSAVRDRVEQYF.

This clonotype was seen only a few times. CDR3 protein: CSVPLLAGGPGDTQYF. The DNA of the CDR3 is TGCAGCGTTCCATTACTAGCGGGAGGGCCGGGGGATACGCAGTATTTT. The chain links TRBV29-1 to TRBJ2-3; 13 positions agree with TRBD2. Trimming removed 5 bases from V and 6 bases from J; junction bases left unmatched: 11. The CDR3 has 16 residues. Germline V gives CDR1 SQVTM, CDR2 ANQGSEA.